The source of this T cell receptor (beta chain) is a study of shared clonotypes between healthy human individuals (dated by TCRdb to 2020 to 2022). For the wider study: A couple of women and a few men aged 18 to 49 years were included in the cohort. Libraries were prepared and TCR repertoires were sequenced by different laboratories using diverse techniques, in order to increase sequencing depth and limit assay-specific biases. Blood TCR repertoires of about five healthy adults were deeply sequenced to estimate repertoire size and the extent of clonotype sharing between individuals. For each donor, CD4 naive and CD4 memory were each given three plates, CD8 naive was given two plates, and CD8 memory was given one plate. Each donor's leukapheresis produced roughly between about 0.9 and 9.5 billion PBMCs.

Donors were healthy HIV-negative adults with no recently reported acute infections or vaccinations. Only Caucasian adults living in Nashville, Tennessee, USA were represented among the donors. CD8 memory samples combined magnetically selected CD45RO+ cells with CCR7-negative CD45RA+ effector memory (TemRA) cells. Blood was obtained by leukapheresis, after which PBMCs were separated by Ficoll-Histopaque density gradient centrifugation and cryopreserved in liquid nitrogen vapor phase. Analytical flow cytometry was used to check the purity and quantity of each magnetically sorted T cell population. Genomic DNA was isolated from each sorted fraction and quantified by UV absorbance on a Nanodrop 2000c. Using the deep immunoSEQ assay, multiplex PCR amplified TCR CDR3 regions from genomic DNA. For each cell subset, the extracted genomic DNA was distributed evenly across all wells of several immunoSEQ 96-well plates, and each plate served as one replicate. For sorted subsets, about 200 ng genomic DNA, equal to approximately 30,000 T cell genomes, was loaded into each replicate PCR. Purified libraries were measured with a Qubit 3.0 fluorometer, size-checked on a Bioanalyzer 2100, and measured again with the KAPA Library Quantification kit. Every immunoSEQ 96-well plate was sequenced on a separate single-read 150-cycle Illumina NextSeq 550 flow cell. The paper's data handling went like this. The immunoSEQ output contained only junctional sequences without quality scores, so filtering could not match that applied to full-length reads. Sequences were annotated with PyIR, a Python wrapper for IgBLAST v1.9, and V/J genes and CDR3 were assigned using IMGT germline references. Reads with weak V/J assignments (E-value above 1e-6), missing CDR3, stop codons, out-of-frame junctions, or ambiguous translated residues were removed. V3J clonotypes were defined as sequences sharing an identical inferred V gene, J gene, and CDR3 amino acid sequence. The percentage overlap between two repertoires was calculated by dividing the number of shared unique clonotypes by the size of the smaller repertoire. Richness of each repertoire was evaluated using RTK rarefaction, the Chao1 estimator, and Recon v2.1 estimates of unobserved clonotypes. Generation probabilities for all TCRbeta clonotypes obtained by the gDNA method from a handful of donors were computed using OLGA. TCRdb obtained this table from immuneACCESS and retained in-frame rearrangements with V and J assigned. These tables miss some clones; where compared with another copy, unresolved V genes account for less than half of the shortfall, and the remainder is unexplained. That table gives V, J and clone size, and the DNA gave D and trimming. The sample table contains approximately 350,000 clones; only one count was recorded for around 96% of them. Of the sample, more than 0.3% is held by the ten largest clones.

The research as a whole found: The genetic and exposure-history diversity represented was limited by the small number of donors. Sampling was restricted to blood, and TCR repertoires in tissues likely differ from the TCR repertoires found in blood. Clonotypes shared by all four sorted-subset donors showed higher generation probabilities than non-shared clonotypes. Even with the large sequencing depth, rarefaction of the sorted-subset datasets indicated that sequencing was incomplete. About 4.5% of naive CD4, 3.5% of naive CD8, approximately 2% of memory CD4, and less than 0.45% of memory CD8 clonotypes were shared across several donors. Based on pairwise subsampling, the degree of clonotype sharing among donors was expected to be affected by sequencing depth. Naive subsets generally had larger estimated clonotype richness than memory subsets.

Details on this clone: The clone's antigen remains unknown. No base qualities exist here, and no much larger clone lies one base off it.

The germline V gene supplies CDR1 SGHRS and CDR2 YFSETQ. Including cysteine and phenylalanine, the CDR3 has 16 amino acids. Only CDR3 DNA remains: 48 bases, in frame from the first base. The germline V and J ends show losses of 2 bases and 4 bases respectively, and no gene match explains 11 bases of the junction. The sequence derives from a young man in good health. The sample comprised memory CD8+ T cells sorted from blood. Read against the paper, the sample's cell subset or site label means: CD45RO+ cells pooled with CCR7-negative TemRA cells. The rearrangement combines TRBV5-1 with TRBJ1-2; the junction holds 7 bases that match TRBD1. The CDR3 corresponds to CASSFVTGTVGYGYTF. DNA sequence: TGCGCCAGCAGCTTTGTTACCGGGACAGTAGGCTATGGCTACACCTTC.